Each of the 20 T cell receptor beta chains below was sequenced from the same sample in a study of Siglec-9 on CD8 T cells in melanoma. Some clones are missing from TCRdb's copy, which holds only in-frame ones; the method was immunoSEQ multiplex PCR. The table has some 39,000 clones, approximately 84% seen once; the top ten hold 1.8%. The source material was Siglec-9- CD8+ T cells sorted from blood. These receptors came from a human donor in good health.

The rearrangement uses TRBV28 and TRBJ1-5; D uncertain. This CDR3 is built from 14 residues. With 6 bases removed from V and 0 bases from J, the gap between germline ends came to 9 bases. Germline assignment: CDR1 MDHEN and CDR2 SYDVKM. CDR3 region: CASSDPSSNQPQHF. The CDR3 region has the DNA TGTGCCAGCAGCGATCCGTCTAGCAATCAGCCCCAGCATTTT.

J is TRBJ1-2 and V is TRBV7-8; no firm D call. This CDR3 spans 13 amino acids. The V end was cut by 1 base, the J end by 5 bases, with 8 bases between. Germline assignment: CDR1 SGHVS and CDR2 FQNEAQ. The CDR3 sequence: CASSLESRYGYTF. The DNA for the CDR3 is TGTGCCAGCAGCTTAGAGAGCCGTTATGGCTACACCTTC. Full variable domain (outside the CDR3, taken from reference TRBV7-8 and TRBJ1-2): GAGVSQSPRYKVAKRGQDVALRCDPISGHVSLFWYQQALGQGPEFLTYFQNEAQLDKSGLPSDRFFAERPEGSVSTLKIQRTQQEDSAVYLCASSLESRYGYTFGSGTRLTVV.

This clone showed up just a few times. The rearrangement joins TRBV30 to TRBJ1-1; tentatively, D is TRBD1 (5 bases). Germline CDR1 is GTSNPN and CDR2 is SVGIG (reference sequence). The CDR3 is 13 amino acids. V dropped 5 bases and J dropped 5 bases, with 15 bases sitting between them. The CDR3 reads CAWEEGVTTEAFF. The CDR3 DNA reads TGTGCCTGGGAGGAAGGGGTCACAACTGAAGCTTTCTTT.

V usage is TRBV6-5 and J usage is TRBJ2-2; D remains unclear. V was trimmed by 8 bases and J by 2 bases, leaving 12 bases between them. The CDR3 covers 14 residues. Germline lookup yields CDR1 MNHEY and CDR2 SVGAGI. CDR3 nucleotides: TGTGCCAGCTCCCTAGAAATAAACACCGGGGAGCTGTTTTTT. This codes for CASSLEINTGELFF.

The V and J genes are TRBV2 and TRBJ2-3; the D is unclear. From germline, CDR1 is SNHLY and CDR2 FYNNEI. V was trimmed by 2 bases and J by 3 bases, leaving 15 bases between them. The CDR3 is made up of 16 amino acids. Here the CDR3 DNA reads TGTGCCAGCAGTGAACGGTCTGCGCCTGTAACAGATACGCAGTATTTT. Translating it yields CASSERSAPVTDTQYF.

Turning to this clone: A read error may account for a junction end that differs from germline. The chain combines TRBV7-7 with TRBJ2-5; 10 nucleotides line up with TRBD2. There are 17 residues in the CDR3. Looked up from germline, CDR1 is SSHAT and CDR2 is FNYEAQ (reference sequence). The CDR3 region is CASSHRPKLAGKETQYF. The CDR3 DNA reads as TGTGCTAGCAGCCACCGCCCGAAACTAGCGGGGAAAGAGACCCAGTACTTC.

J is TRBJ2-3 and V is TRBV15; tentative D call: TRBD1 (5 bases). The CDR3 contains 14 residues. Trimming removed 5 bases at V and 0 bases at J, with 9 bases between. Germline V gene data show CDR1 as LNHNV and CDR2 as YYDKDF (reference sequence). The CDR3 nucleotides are TGTGCCACCAGCGATCCAGGGAGCACAGATACGCAGTATTTT. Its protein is CATSDPGSTDTQYF.

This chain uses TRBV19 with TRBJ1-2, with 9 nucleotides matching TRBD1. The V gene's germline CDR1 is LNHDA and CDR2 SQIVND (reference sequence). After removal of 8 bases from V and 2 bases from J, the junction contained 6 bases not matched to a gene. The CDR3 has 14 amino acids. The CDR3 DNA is TGTGCCAGTTCCTACGGGACAGGGAACTATGGCTACACCTTC. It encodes CASSYGTGNYGYTF.

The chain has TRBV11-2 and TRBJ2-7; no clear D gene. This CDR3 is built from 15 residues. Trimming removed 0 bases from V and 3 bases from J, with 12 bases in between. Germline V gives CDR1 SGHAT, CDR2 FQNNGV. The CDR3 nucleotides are TGTGCCAGCAGCTTAGATCAAATGGAAAACTACGAGCAGTACTTC. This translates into CASSLDQMENYEQYF. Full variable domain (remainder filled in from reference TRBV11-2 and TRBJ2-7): EAGVAQSPRYKIIEKRQSVAFWCNPISGHATLYWYQQILGQGPKLLIQFQNNGVVDDSQLPKDRFSAERLKGVDSTLKIQPAKLEDSAVYLCASSLDQMENYEQYFGPGTRLTVT.

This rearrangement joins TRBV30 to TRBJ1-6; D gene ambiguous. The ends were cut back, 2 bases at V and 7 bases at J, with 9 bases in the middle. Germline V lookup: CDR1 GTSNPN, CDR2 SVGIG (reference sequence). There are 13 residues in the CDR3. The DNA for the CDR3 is TGTGCCTGGAGTCTGGCGGCGAATTCACCCCTCCACTTT. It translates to CAWSLAANSPLHF. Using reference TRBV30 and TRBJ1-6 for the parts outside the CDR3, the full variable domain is SQTIHQWPATLVQPVGSPLSLECTVEGTSNPNLYWYRQAAGRGLQLLFYSVGIGQISSEVPQNLSASRPQDRQFILSSKKLLLSDSGFYLCAWSLAANSPLHFGNGTRLTVT.

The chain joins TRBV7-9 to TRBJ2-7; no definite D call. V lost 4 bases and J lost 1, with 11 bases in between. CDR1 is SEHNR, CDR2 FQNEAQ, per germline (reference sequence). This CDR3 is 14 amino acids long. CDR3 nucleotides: TGTGCCAGCAGCTCATATGAGGATTCCTACGAGCAGTACTTC. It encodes CASSSYEDSYEQYF.

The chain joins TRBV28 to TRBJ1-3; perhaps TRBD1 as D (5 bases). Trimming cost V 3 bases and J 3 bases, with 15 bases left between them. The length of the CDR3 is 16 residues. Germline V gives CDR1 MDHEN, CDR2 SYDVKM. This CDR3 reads CASSFGGARGGNTIYF. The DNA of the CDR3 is TGTGCCAGCAGTTTTGGAGGGGCCAGAGGTGGAAACACCATATATTTT. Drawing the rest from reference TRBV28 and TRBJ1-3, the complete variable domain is DVKVTQSSRYLVKRTGEKVFLECVQDMDHENMFWYRQDPGLGLRLIYFSYDVKMKEKGDIPEGYSVSREKKERFSLILESASTNQTSMYLCASSFGGARGGNTIYFGEGSWLTVV.

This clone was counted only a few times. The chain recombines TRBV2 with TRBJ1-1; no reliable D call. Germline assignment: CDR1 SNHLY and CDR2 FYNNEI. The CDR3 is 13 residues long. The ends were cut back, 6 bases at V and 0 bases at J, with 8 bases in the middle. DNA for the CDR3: TGTGCCAGCAGGGTAACTATGAACACTGAAGCTTTCTTT. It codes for CASRVTMNTEAFF.

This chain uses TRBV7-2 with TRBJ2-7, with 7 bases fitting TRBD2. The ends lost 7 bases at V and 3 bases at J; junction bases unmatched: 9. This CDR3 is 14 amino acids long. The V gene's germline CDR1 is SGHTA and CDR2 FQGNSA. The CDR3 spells CASNTRDYHYEQYF. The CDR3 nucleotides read TGTGCCAGCAACACCCGGGACTACCACTACGAGCAGTACTTC.

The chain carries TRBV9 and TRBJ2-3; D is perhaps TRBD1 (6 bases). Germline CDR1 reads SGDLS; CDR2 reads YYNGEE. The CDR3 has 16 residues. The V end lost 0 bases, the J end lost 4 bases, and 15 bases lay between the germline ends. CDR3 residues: CASSVAPGVKADTQYF. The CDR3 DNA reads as TGTGCCAGCAGCGTAGCCCCAGGGGTAAAGGCAGATACGCAGTATTTT.

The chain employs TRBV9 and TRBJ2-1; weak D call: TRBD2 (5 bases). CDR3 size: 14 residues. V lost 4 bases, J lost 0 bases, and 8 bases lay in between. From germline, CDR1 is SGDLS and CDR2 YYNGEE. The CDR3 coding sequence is TGTGCCAGCAGCCACGAGGGCTCCTACAATGAGCAGTTCTTC. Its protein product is CASSHEGSYNEQFF.

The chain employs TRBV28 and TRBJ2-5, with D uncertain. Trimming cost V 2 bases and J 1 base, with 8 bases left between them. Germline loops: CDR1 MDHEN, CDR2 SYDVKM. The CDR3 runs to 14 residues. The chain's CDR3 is CASSLRETQETQYF. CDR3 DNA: TGTGCCAGCAGTTTAAGGGAAACCCAAGAGACCCAGTACTTC.

The CDR3 here is CASTAGGEANEKLFF. CDR3 in DNA: TGTGCCAGCACGGCAGGGGGCGAAGCTAATGAAAAACTGTTTTTT. J is TRBJ1-4 and V is TRBV27, with TRBD1 matching 8 bases. The CDR3 is 15 amino acids. Looked up from germline, CDR1 is MNHEY and CDR2 is SMNVEV (reference sequence). The V segment lost 7 bases and the J segment 3 bases; nucleotides outside the gene matches: 7.

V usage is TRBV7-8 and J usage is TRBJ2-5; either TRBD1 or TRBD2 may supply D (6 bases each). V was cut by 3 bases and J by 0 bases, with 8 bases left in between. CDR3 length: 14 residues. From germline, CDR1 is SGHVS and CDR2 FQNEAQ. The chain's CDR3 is CASSLRGDQETQYF. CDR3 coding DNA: TGTGCCAGCAGCTTGAGGGGGGACCAAGAGACCCAGTACTTC.

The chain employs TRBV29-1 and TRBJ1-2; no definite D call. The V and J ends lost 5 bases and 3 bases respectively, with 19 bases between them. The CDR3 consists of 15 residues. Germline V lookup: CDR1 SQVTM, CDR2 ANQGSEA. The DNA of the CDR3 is TGCAGCGTTCTAAAATCGGATGCAATAGACTATGGCTACACCTTC. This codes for CSVLKSDAIDYGYTF.